This T cell receptor (beta chain) originates from a study of blood T cell repertoires in COVID-19. Original processing notes: Amplification with reference gene primers provided the estimates of nucleated cell counts. Libraries were prepared by immunoSEQ multiplex PCR; TCRdb keeps only in-frame clonotypes and omits some of them. V, J and clone size derive from that table, while D and trimming were established from the DNA sequence. Among about 52,000 clones listed, 65% to 85% were seen once. While infection was still active, Seattle patients were enrolled and then followed longitudinally. Between the trimmed V and J ends, which lost 0 bases and 4 bases, there was a span of 7 bases. Germline V gene sequence: CDR1 ENHRY, CDR2 SYGVKD. This CDR3 has 14 residues.

This clonotype was obtained from a man of 80 years or more with COVID-19, enrolled during active disease. The sequenced sample was peripheral blood. The chain couples TRBV10-3 to TRBJ1-5; D unresolved. CDR3: CAISESTGNQPQHF. The CDR3 DNA sequence: TGTGCCATCAGTGAGTCGACGGGGAATCAGCCCCAGCATTTT.